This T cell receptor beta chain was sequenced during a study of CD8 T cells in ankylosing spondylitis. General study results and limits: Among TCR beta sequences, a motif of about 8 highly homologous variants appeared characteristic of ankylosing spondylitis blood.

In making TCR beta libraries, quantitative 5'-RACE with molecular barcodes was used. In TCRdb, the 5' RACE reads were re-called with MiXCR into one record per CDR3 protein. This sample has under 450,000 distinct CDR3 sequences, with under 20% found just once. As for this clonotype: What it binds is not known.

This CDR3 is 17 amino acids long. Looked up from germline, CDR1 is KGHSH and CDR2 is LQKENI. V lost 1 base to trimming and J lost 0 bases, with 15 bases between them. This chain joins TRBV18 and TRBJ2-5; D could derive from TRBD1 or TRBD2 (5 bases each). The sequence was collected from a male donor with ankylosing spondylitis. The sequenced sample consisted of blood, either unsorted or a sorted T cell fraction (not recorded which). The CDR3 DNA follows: TGTGCCAGCTCACCACTTCTCGGGGCGAAGGACCAAGAGACCCAGTACTTC. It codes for CASSPLLGAKDQETQYF.